The present T cell receptor beta chain was sequenced within a study of CD4+ T cells in melanoma. Study outcomes and limitations: A reported correlation linked neoantigen-specific CD4+ T cells to CD8+, macrophage and B cell function. Diverse differentiation states were reported for melanoma neoantigen-specific CD4+ T cells.

The CDR3 contains 13 residues. V shed 0 bases and J shed 6 bases, with 10 bases lying between them. Germline V lookup: CDR1 SGDLS, CDR2 YYNGEE. Generated by immunoSEQ multiplex PCR, the TCRdb table keeps only in-frame clones and is missing some. Of 10,000 to 12,000 clones listed, around 64% are singletons. This clone was detected only a few times. Its antigen is still unknown. The clonotype originates from a human donor with melanoma. Sequencing was done on a sample of cells from a culture (not recorded whether cultured in vitro). The chain combines TRBV9 with TRBJ2-7; D unclear. The CDR3 coding sequence is TGTGCCAGCAGCGTAGCAATATCGTCCGAGCAGTACTTC. It translates to CASSVAISSEQYF.